Presented here are 10 T cell receptor beta chains from one specimen sequenced in a study of CD8+ T cells in alopecia areata. Extraction of RNA preceded its reverse transcription into cDNA, which served as the sequencing template. TCRdb's copy holds only in-frame clones and misses some; the assay was immunoSEQ multiplex PCR. This sample carries about 110,000 clones, none of them present only once. The sample taken for sequencing was lesional skin. These receptors were obtained from a C3H/HeJ mouse with alopecia areata. MHC haplotype of the mouse line: H2-k.

This clone was counted ten times or more. Mouse gene names and germline throughout. The read ends 4 residues early relative to the CDR3; the germline J gene fills the gap. The chain recombines TRBV17 with TRBJ2-2, with D perhaps TRBD1 (5 bases). The germline V gene encodes CDR1 MNHDT and CDR2 YYDKIL. The CDR3 contains 12 residues. V was pared by 7 bases and J by 4 bases, with 7 bases between. The sequenced part of the CDR3 DNA is TGTGCTAGCACCAGGGTCACCGGG. This encodes CASTRVTG. The entire CDR3 reads CASTRVTGQLYF. The complete variable domain, with remaining parts taken from reference TRBV17 and TRBJ2-2, reads DTTVKQNPRYKLARVGKPVNLICSQTMNHDTMYWYQKKPNQAPKLLLFYYDKILNREADTFEKFQSSRPNNSFCSLYIGSAGLEYSAMYLCASTRVTGQLYFGEGSKLTVL.

As for this clone: TCRdb and the translated DNA give different amino acids at residue 13; the protein presented here is the one translated from the DNA. The genes and germline here are from mouse. Read coverage stops 3 residues before the CDR3 terminus; the germline J gene supplies the remainder. J is TRBJ1-3 and V is TRBV13-3, with 11 bases identical to TRBD1. V lost 6 bases, J lost 0 bases, and 5 bases stayed unmatched. CDR1 and CDR2 from the germline V gene are NNHDY and SYVADS. The CDR3 is made up of 16 amino acids. CDR3 sequence reads: CASTPGQGGSGNTLYF. The sequenced CDR3 bases are TGTGCCAGCACCCCGGGACAGGGGGGTTCTGGAAATACG.

This clone was seen more than once but under ten times. These gene names are mouse names. The CDR3 goes on 4 residues after the read ends, and that part is filled in from the germline J gene. The chain joins TRBV16 to TRBJ2-4, with 10 bases lining up with TRBD1. Looked up from germline, CDR1 is SGHSA and CDR2 is FRNQAP. Unmatched junction bases numbered 2, after V lost 5 bases and J lost 0 bases. The length of the CDR3 is 15 residues. This CDR3 reads CASSRTGGSQNTLYF. The covered CDR3 bases are TGTGCAAGCAGCCGGACAGGGGGGAGTCAAAAC.

This clone showed up just a few times. Gene names are the mouse ones. Sequencing ends 4 residues short of the CDR3 end; the germline J gene provides the rest. The chain is built from TRBV13-1 and TRBJ2-5; 13 bases are a match to TRBD2. Unmatched junction bases numbered 1, after V lost 2 bases and J lost 1 base. The CDR3 spans 16 residues. Germline CDR1 is NSHNY and CDR2 is SYGAGN. The sequenced part of the CDR3 DNA is TGTGCCAGCAGTGAGGGGACTGGGGGGGACCAAGAC. Translated, it gives CASSEGTGGDQD. The whole CDR3 protein reads CASSEGTGGDQDTQYF.

In this sample, this clone turned up a few times. These gene names are mouse names. The read is 4 residues too short to cover the CDR3 end, so that end is filled in from the germline J gene. The same CDR3 can be traced to other DNA sequences in this sample. The chain joins TRBV19 to TRBJ2-5; tentatively, D is TRBD2 (6 bases). The germline V and J ends were trimmed by 2 bases and 2 bases, with 9 bases remaining between them. This CDR3 has 14 amino acids. CDR1 FNHDT and CDR2 SITEND come from the germline V gene (reference sequence). Partial CDR3 DNA: TGTGCCAGCAGTATCAGACTGGTCCAAGAC. Residues: CASSIRLVQD. The CDR3 in its entirety is CASSIRLVQDTQYF.

Points on this clone: Germline and genes: mouse. Coverage ceases 4 residues before the CDR3 finishes, and the germline J gene fills in the end. This chain links TRBV13-3 with TRBJ2-7; 8 nucleotides align to TRBD1. The CDR3 has 13 residues. V dropped 5 bases and J dropped 3; count of bases not matched to a gene: 4. Germline CDR1 is NNHDY and CDR2 is SYVADS. CDR3 DNA, as far as it was read: TGTGCCAGCAGCGCCACAGGGGGCTAT. It codes for CASSATGGY. The complete CDR3 protein is CASSATGGYEQYF.

To note about this clone: Gene names and germline refer to mouse. The read ends 4 residues shy of where the CDR3 ends; the end is completed using the germline J gene. The rearrangement joins TRBV1 to TRBJ1-2; tentative D call: TRBD1 (6 bases). Germline V CDR1 and CDR2: NSQYPW, LRSPGD (reference sequence). The V and J ends lost 4 bases and 0 bases respectively, with 12 bases between them. There are 15 residues in the CDR3. The sequenced part of the CDR3 DNA is TGCACCTGCAGTGAAAGGACAGCCTCAAACTCC. Residues: CTCSERTASNS. The whole CDR3 protein reads CTCSERTASNSDYTF.

This clone was recorded a few times. At residue 14, the TCRdb amino acid sequence and the translated nucleotide sequence differ, so the protein here is the DNA translation. Gene names denote mouse genes. The read ends 3 residues early relative to the CDR3; the germline J gene fills the gap. The chain is built from TRBV13-3 and TRBJ1-3; 7 bases line up with TRBD1. The CDR3 consists of 17 residues. CDR1 NNHDY and CDR2 SYVADS come from the germline V gene. V dropped 1 base and J dropped 0; count of bases not matched to a gene: 7. The covered CDR3 bases are TGTGCCAGCAGTGATTCCCCGGGACAGAATTCTGGAAATACG. Translation gives CASSDSPGQNSGNT. The whole CDR3 reads CASSDSPGQNSGNTLYF.

On this clone itself: Gene names and germline refer to mouse. With the read ending 4 residues before the CDR3 end, the germline J gene is used to fill in that end. The chain carries TRBV17 and TRBJ2-7; 10 positions match TRBD2. The CDR3 sequence is 17 residues long. V gave up 2 bases and J gave up 0 bases; unmatched junction bases: 7. In germline, CDR1 is MNHDT, CDR2 YYDKIL. This chain's CDR3 is CASSRRWGGASSYEQYF. Incomplete CDR3 DNA: TGTGCTAGCAGTAGACGCTGGGGGGGCGCTAGCTCCTAT.

This clone was seen only a few times. Genes and germline are mouse. The CDR3 goes on 4 residues after the read ends, and that part is filled in from the germline J gene. The chain joins TRBV1 to TRBJ2-1; D perhaps matches TRBD1 (5 bases). The germline gives CDR1 NSQYPW, CDR2 LRSPGD (reference sequence). This CDR3 spans 14 amino acids. CDR3 region: CTCSADLDRAEQFF. Incomplete CDR3 DNA: TGCACCTGCAGTGCAGATCTTGACAGAGCT. The entire variable domain, with the rest obtained from reference TRBV1 and TRBJ2-1, is as follows: VTLLEQNPRWRLVPRGQAVNLRCILKNSQYPWMSWYQQDLQKQLQWLFTLRSPGDKEVKSLPGADYLATRVTDTELRLQVANMSQGRTLYCTCSADLDRAEQFFGPGTRLTVL.